Below, 24 T cell receptor beta chains from the same sample are listed, as sequenced in a study of CD8 T cells in ankylosing spondylitis. A single record per CDR3 protein comes from TCRdb applying MiXCR to the 5' RACE reads. This table holds about 90,000 distinct CDR3 sequences, around 25% found once. Sequences were obtained from blood, either unsorted or a sorted T cell fraction (not recorded which). The receptors come from a male donor with ankylosing spondylitis or in good health (not recorded which).

The V and J genes are TRBV27 and TRBJ2-7; D gene ambiguous. V shed 3 bases and J shed 0 bases, with 6 bases lying between them. The CDR3 extends over 13 amino acids. From germline, CDR1 is MNHEY and CDR2 SMNVEV (reference sequence). CDR3 nucleotide sequence: TGTGCCAGCAGTTTTATCAGCTCCTACGAGCAGTACTTC. Translating it yields CASSFISSYEQYF.

This clonotype was detected a few times. V gene TRBV9 combines with J gene TRBJ2-5, with 8 bases fitting TRBD2. This CDR3 spans 14 amino acids. Germline V gene data show CDR1 as SGDLS and CDR2 as YYNGEE. V was pared by 3 bases and J by 2 bases, with 3 bases of the junction left unmatched. The CDR3 loop reads CASSELAEQETQYF. Here the CDR3 DNA reads TGTGCCAGCAGCGAACTAGCGGAGCAAGAGACCCAGTACTTC.

This clonotype has a handful of counts. The chain couples TRBV6-1 to TRBJ2-5; 7 nucleotides match TRBD1. This CDR3 comprises 15 residues. Trimming at V came to 6 bases and at J to 4 bases, leaving 11 bases not matched to a gene. Germline CDR1 MNHNS, CDR2 SASEGT. The CDR3 bases are TGTGCCAGCAGCCCCGAGACAGGGTTTGGAGAGACCCAGTACTTC. This codes for CASSPETGFGETQYF.

The V and J genes are TRBV20-1 and TRBJ2-7; D might be TRBD2 (7 bases). V lost 3 bases, J lost 4 bases, and 13 bases lay in between. This CDR3 is built from 13 residues. Germline V lookup: CDR1 DFQATT, CDR2 SNEGSKA (reference sequence). CDR3: CSASLGGLYEQYV. DNA of the CDR3: TGCAGTGCTAGTTTGGGGGGGCTTTACGAGCAGTACGTC.

A few counts support this clonotype. The genes are TRBV4-1 and TRBJ2-2, with TRBD2 matching over 10 bases. J was trimmed by 0 bases and V by 1 base; bases with no gene match: 5. Germline V gives CDR1 MGHRA, CDR2 YSYEKL. The CDR3 is 18 residues long. DNA for the CDR3: TGCGCCAGCAGCCAAGGACCTAGCGGGGGCTCGAACACCGGGGAGCTGTTTTTT. Translating it yields CASSQGPSGGSNTGELFF.

This clonotype was detected ten times or more. The gene calls are TRBV29-1 and TRBJ2-1, with TRBD1 identical over 8 bases. The CDR3 has 14 amino acids. Germline V gene data show CDR1 as SQVTM and CDR2 as ANQGSEA. With V trimmed by 7 bases and J by 10 bases, 15 bases remained unmatched. In DNA form, the CDR3 reads TGCAGCGCTGAGAAAGGGCAGGGGGCGTCGGAGCAGTTCTTC. Amino acids: CSAEKGQGASEQFF.

The chain employs TRBV25-1 and TRBJ2-7, with D perhaps TRBD2 (6 bases). V lost 3 bases and J lost 4, with 16 bases in between. Per the germline V gene, CDR1 is MGHDK and CDR2 is SYGVNS. The CDR3 extends over 15 amino acids. Here the CDR3 reads CASSDDGGAGYEQYF. In DNA form, the CDR3 reads TGTGCCAGCAGTGATGATGGAGGGGCTGGTTACGAGCAGTACTTC.

V and J are TRBV3-1 and TRBJ2-1; 9 bases line up with TRBD2. Germline-derived CDR1 and CDR2 are LGHDT and YNNKEL (reference sequence). CDR3 size: 17 residues. J lost 3 bases, V lost 1 base, and 7 bases had no gene match. The CDR3 sequence: CASSQVPSGAGYNEQFF. The CDR3 bases are TGTGCCAGCAGCCAAGTACCTAGCGGGGCCGGCTACAATGAGCAGTTCTTC.

The table lists this clonotype with a few counts. J is TRBJ2-3 and V is TRBV5-1; no firm D call. This CDR3 is built from 12 residues. The V end was cut by 2 bases, the J end by 2 bases, with 3 bases between. Germline V gene lookup returns CDR1 SGHRS and CDR2 YFSETQ. The CDR3 nucleotides read TGCGCCAGCAGCTTAAACACAGATACGCAGTATTTT. Amino acids: CASSLNTDTQYF.

The CDR3: CASSTEGQAKGNTIYF. DNA of the CDR3: TGTGCCAGCTCAACAGAGGGACAGGCAAAAGGAAACACCATATATTTT. The chain has TRBV18 and TRBJ1-3, with 8 bases matching TRBD1. This CDR3 spans 16 amino acids. Germline loops: CDR1 KGHSH, CDR2 LQKENI. The J segment lost 4 bases and the V segment lost 5 bases, leaving 10 bases of the junction unmatched.

The chain links TRBV11-1 to TRBJ2-1; 10 nucleotides match TRBD2. Germline V gives CDR1 SGHAT, CDR2 FQDESV (reference sequence). Trimming cost V 5 bases and J 9 bases; bases outside gene matches: 10. The CDR3 sequence is 15 residues long. This CDR3 is CASSKQSGRAREQFF. The DNA for the CDR3 is TGTGCCAGCAGCAAACAGAGCGGGAGGGCCCGTGAGCAGTTCTTC. The full variable domain, with the rest looked up from reference TRBV11-1 and TRBJ2-1, is EAEVAQSPRYKITEKSQAVAFWCDPISGHATLYWYRQILGQGPELLVQFQDESVVDDSQLPKDRFSAERLKGVDSTLKIQPAELGDSAMYLCASSKQSGRAREQFFGPGTRLTVL.

The chain links TRBV19 to TRBJ1-1, with D possibly TRBD1 on 6 matching bases. The V gene's germline CDR1 is LNHDA and CDR2 SQIVND (reference sequence). This CDR3 region has 15 residues. The V end lost 8 bases, the J end lost 0 bases, and 16 bases lay between the germline ends. CDR3 protein: CASQPPGHLNTEAFF. Written as DNA, the CDR3 is TGTGCCAGTCAACCTCCGGGACACCTGAACACTGAAGCTTTCTTT.

This clonotype occurred a few times. This sequence joins TRBV20-1 and TRBJ2-5, with D tentatively TRBD1 (8 bases). CDR3 size: 15 residues. Trimming took off 5 bases at V and 0 bases at J, with 16 bases between the two ends. Germline CDR1 and CDR2: DFQATT and SNEGSKA (reference sequence). The CDR3 is CSALGQGGNQETQYF. In DNA, the CDR3 is TGCAGTGCTCTTGGACAGGGAGGGAACCAAGAGACCCAGTACTTC.

This rearrangement joins TRBV20-1 to TRBJ1-1; TRBD1 matches 11 bases. The V segment lost 6 bases and the J segment 11 bases; nucleotides outside the gene matches: 8. The CDR3 is 12 amino acids. CDR1 is DFQATT, CDR2 SNEGSKA, per germline (reference sequence). The DNA for the CDR3 is TGCAGTGCCCGGGACAGGGGGAAACCGGCTTTCTTT. Its protein product is CSARDRGKPAFF.

V and J are TRBV12-3 or TRBV12-4 and TRBJ2-1; unclear D gene. This CDR3 has 16 amino acids. The V gene lost 0 bases and the J gene lost 9 bases, with 18 bases spanning the gap. The CDR3 sequence: CASSLARSIPMSEQFF. The CDR3 nucleotides are TGTGCCAGCAGTTTAGCCAGGAGCATTCCCATGAGTGAGCAGTTCTTC.

CDR3 nucleotide sequence: TGCGCCAGCAGCTCAACCCTTTCCGGAGATACGCAGTATTTT. Its translation is CASSSTLSGDTQYF. V usage is TRBV5-1 and J usage is TRBJ2-3, with D unclear. V was trimmed by 3 bases and J by 5 bases, leaving 13 bases between them. Germline V lookup: CDR1 SGHRS, CDR2 YFSETQ. There are 14 residues in the CDR3.

There are a few counts of this clonotype. The chain is built from TRBV3-1 and TRBJ1-1; unclear D gene. V dropped 1 base and J dropped 5 bases, with 8 bases sitting between them. The CDR3 length is 13 residues. In germline, CDR1 is LGHDT, CDR2 YNNKEL (reference sequence). CDR3 residues: CASSQVPETEAFF. The CDR3 DNA sequence: TGTGCCAGCAGCCAAGTACCGGAGACTGAAGCTTTCTTT.

This chain joins TRBV28 and TRBJ2-3; the D call may be TRBD1 or TRBD2 (5 bases each). The CDR3 totals 15 residues. Trimming took off 0 bases at V and 0 bases at J, with 7 bases between the two ends. Looked up from germline, CDR1 is MDHEN and CDR2 is SYDVKM. The CDR3 protein is CASSLWGRSTDTQYF. In DNA, the CDR3 is TGTGCCAGCAGTTTATGGGGACGCAGCACAGATACGCAGTATTTT.

This chain connects TRBV29-1 to TRBJ1-1; no definite D call. V was pared by 7 bases and J by 3 bases, with 15 bases between. The CDR3 consists of 13 residues. Germline CDR1 SQVTM, CDR2 ANQGSEA. The CDR3 nucleotides are TGCAGCGCCCCGGCCATGGACCACACTGAAGCTTTCTTT. It specifies CSAPAMDHTEAFF. Full variable domain (remainder filled in from reference TRBV29-1 and TRBJ1-1): SAVISQKPSRDICQRGTSLTIQCQVDSQVTMMFWYRQQPGQSLTLIATANQGSEATYESGFVIDKFPISRPNLTFSTLTVSNMSPEDSSIYLCSAPAMDHTEAFFGQGTRLTVV.

Only a few counts were recorded for this clonotype. This chain connects TRBV5-1 to TRBJ2-2, with no clear D. Between the trimmed V and J ends, which lost 0 bases and 7 bases, there was a span of 13 bases. This CDR3 comprises 15 residues. Germline assignment: CDR1 SGHRS and CDR2 YFSETQ. The CDR3 nucleotides are TGCGCCAGCAGCTTGGGCCCTTTAGTGGTCGGGGAGCTGTTTTTT. Translating it yields CASSLGPLVVGELFF.

The chain employs TRBV7-9 and TRBJ2-7; D unresolved. Between the trimmed V and J ends, which lost 4 bases and 0 bases, there was a span of 10 bases. CDR1 and CDR2 from the germline V gene are SEHNR and FQNEAQ (reference sequence). This CDR3 spans 14 amino acids. CDR3 DNA sequence: TGTGCCAGCAGCTCGAGCACCTCCTCCTACGAGCAGTACGTC. Amino acid sequence: CASSSSTSSYEQYV.

The V and J genes are TRBV5-1 and TRBJ2-2, with 8 bases lining up with TRBD1. V was clipped by 3 bases and J by 5 bases; unmatched bases: 3. Germline loops: CDR1 SGHRS, CDR2 YFSETQ. CDR3 size: 14 residues. Written as DNA, the CDR3 is TGCGCCAGCAGCTCGGGGGACAGGACCGGGGAGCTGTTTTTT. Translating it yields CASSSGDRTGELFF.

The chain joins TRBV5-1 to TRBJ2-1; D possibly uses TRBD1 or TRBD2 (5 bases each). CDR1 and CDR2 (germline): SGHRS, YFSETQ. The CDR3 covers 13 residues. V was cut by 0 bases and J by 5 bases, with 6 bases left in between. The DNA of the CDR3 is TGCGCCAGCAGCTTGGCGGGGCACAATGAGCAGTTCTTC. Protein sequence: CASSLAGHNEQFF.

The rearrangement links TRBV7-2 to TRBJ2-7, with 7 bases fitting TRBD1. CDR3 size: 13 residues. After removal of 6 bases from V and 6 bases from J, the junction contained 8 bases not matched to a gene. Germline V CDR1 and CDR2: SGHTA, FQGNSA. The CDR3 DNA is TGTGCCAGCAGGCGACAGGGATTGTCCGAGCAGTACTTC. It encodes CASRRQGLSEQYF.